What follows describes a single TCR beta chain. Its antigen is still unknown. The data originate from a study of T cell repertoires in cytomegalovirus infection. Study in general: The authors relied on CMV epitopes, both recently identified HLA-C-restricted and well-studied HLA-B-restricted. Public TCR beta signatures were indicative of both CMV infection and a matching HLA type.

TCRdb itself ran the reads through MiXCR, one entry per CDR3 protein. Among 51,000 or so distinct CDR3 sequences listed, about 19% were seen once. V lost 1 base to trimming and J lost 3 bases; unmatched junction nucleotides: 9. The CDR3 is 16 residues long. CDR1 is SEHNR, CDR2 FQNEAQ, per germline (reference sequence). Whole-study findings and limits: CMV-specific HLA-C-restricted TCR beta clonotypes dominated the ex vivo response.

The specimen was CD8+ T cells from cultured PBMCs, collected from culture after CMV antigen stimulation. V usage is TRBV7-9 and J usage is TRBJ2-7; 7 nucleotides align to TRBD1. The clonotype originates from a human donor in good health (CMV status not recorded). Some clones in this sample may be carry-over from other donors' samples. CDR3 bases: TGTGCCAGCAGCTTAGGGGGGACAGTCAACTTCTACGAGCAGTACTTC. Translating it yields CASSLGGTVNFYEQYF. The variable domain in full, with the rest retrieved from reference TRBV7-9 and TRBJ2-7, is DTGVSQNPRHKITKRGQNVTFRCDPISEHNRLYWYRQTLGQGPEFLTYFQNEAQLEKSRLLSDRFSAERPKGSFSTLEIQRTEQGDSAMYLCASSLGGTVNFYEQYFGPGTRLTVT.